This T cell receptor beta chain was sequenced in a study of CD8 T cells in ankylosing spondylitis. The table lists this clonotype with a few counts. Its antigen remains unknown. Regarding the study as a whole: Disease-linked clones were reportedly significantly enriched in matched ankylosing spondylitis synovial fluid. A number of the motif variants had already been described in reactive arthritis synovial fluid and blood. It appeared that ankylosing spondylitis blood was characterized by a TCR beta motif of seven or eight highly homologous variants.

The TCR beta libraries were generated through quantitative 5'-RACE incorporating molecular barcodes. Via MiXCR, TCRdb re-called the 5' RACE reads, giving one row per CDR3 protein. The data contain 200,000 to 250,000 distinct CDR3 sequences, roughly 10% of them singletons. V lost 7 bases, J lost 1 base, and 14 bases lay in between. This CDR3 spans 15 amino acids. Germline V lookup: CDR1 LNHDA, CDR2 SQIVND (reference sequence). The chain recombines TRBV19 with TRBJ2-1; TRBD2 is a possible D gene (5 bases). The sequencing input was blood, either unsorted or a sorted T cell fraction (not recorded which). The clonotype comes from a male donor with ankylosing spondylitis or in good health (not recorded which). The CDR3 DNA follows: TGTGCCAGTACCCGGACGGGGTCTTCCTACAATGAGCAGTTCTTC. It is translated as CASTRTGSSYNEQFF.